The sequence of this T cell receptor beta chain was determined in a study of shared clonotypes between healthy human individuals. This CDR3 is built from 11 residues. Trimming removed 4 bases at V and 5 bases at J, with 6 bases between. CDR1 is MNHEY and CDR2 is SVGAGI in the germline V gene. Caucasian adults residing in Nashville, Tennessee made up all the donors. Study-level findings and limits: It was anticipated that sequencing depth would influence how many clonotypes donors shared.

With regard to this clone: As yet, its antigen is unknown.

At the deep level, the assay was run. As processed by the authors: There were no quality scores in the junction-only immunoSEQ sequences, so filtering differed. Assay: immunoSEQ multiplex PCR; the TCRdb copy retains only in-frame clones and omits some. The V and J calls and clone size come from that table; D and trimming were worked out from the DNA. This table holds millions of clones, 85% to 95% found once. Sequenced input: naive CD4+ T cells sorted from blood. Subset in this sample: CD45RA+ positively selected. This rearrangement joins TRBV6-5 to TRBJ2-7; D is unresolved. The receptor's source is a man in his late teens or twenties in good health. CDR3 region: CASSLADEQYF. In DNA, the CDR3 is TGTGCCAGCAGTTTAGCAGACGAGCAGTACTTC.